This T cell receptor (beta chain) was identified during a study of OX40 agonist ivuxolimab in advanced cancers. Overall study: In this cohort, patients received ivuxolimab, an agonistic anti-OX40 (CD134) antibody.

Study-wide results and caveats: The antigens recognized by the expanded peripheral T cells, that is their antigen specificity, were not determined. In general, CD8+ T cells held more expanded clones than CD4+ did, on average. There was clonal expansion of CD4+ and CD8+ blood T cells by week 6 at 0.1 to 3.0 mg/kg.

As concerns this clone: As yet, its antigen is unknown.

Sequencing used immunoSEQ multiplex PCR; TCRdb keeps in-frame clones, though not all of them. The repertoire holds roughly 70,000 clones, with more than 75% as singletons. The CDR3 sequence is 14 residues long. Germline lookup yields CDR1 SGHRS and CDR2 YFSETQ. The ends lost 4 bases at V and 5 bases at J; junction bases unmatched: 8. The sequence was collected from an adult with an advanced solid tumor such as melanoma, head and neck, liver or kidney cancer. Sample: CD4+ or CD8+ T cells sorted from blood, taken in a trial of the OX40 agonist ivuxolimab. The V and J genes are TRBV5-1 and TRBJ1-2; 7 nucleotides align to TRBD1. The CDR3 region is CASSPRDSPYGYTF. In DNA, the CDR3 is TGCGCCAGCAGCCCCAGGGACAGTCCTTATGGCTACACCTTC.